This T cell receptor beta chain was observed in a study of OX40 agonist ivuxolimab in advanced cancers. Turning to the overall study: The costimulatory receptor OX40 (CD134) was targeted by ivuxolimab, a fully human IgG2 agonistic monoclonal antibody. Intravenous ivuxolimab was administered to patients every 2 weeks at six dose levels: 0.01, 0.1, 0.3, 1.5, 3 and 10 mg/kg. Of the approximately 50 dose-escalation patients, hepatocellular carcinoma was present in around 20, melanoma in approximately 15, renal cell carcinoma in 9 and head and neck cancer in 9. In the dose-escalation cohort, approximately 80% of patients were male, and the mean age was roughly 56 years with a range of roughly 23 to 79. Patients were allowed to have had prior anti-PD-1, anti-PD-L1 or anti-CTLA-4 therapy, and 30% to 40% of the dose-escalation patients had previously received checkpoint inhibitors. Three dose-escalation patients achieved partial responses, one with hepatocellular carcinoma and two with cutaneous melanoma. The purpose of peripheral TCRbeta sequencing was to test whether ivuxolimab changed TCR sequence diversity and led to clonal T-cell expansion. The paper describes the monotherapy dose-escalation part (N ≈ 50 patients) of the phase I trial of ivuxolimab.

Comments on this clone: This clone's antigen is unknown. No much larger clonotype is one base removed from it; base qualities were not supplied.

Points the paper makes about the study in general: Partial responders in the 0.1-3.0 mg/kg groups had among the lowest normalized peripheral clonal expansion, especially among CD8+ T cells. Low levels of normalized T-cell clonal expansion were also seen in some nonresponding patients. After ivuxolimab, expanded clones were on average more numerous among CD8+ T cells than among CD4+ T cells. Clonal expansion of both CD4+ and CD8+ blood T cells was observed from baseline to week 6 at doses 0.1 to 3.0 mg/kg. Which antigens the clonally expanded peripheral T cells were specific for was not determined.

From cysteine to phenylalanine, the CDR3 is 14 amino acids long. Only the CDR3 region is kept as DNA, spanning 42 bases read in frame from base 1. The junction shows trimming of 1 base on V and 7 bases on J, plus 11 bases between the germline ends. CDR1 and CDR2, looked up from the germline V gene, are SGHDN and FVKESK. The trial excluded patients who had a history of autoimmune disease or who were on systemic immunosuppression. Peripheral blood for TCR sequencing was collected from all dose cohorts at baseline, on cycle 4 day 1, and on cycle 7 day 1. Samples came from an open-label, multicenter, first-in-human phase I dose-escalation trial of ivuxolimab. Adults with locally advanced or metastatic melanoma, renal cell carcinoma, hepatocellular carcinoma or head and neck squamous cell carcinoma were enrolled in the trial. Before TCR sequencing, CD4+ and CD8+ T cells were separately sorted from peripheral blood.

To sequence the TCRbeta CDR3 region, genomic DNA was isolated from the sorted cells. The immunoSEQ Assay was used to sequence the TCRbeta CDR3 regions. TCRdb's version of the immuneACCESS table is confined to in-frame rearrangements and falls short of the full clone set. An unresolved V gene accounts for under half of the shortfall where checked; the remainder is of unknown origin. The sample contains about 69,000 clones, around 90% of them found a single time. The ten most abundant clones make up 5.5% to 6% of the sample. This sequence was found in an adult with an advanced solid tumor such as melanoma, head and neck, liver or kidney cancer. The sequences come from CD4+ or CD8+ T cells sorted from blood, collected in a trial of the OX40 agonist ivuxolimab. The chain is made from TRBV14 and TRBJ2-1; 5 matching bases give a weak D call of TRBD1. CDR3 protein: CASSQGPRDNEQFF. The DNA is TGTGCCAGCAGCCAAGGTCCCAGGGATAATGAGCAGTTCTTC.